This is a list of T cell receptor beta chains from one sample in a study of technical replicates of blood from several donors. Sequencing was performed with immunoSEQ multiplex PCR; in TCRdb, only in-frame clones are kept and a portion is missing. The repertoire consists of fewer than 70,000 clones, with about 82% occurring once and the leading ten covering about 5%. Sequences were obtained from PBMCs. All receptors come from a human donor in good health. Some clones in this sample may be carry-over from other donors' samples. Both conserved end residues are part of each CDR3. Fields, in order: V gene, D gene, J gene, CDR3 DNA, CDR3 protein. A D gene is named only where the DNA matches it firmly.

v_gene: TRBV29-1; d_gene: NA; j_gene: TRBJ1-1; CDR3nt: TGCAGCGGACGGACGGACAGTAAAGCTTTCTTT; CDR3aa: CSGRTDSKAFF
v_gene: TRBV6-5; d_gene: NA; j_gene: TRBJ2-7; CDR3nt: TGTGCCAGCAGTTACTCGACAGAGCCCTCCTACGAGCAGTACTTC; CDR3aa: CASSYSTEPSYEQYF
v_gene: TRBV20-1; d_gene: NA; j_gene: TRBJ2-5; CDR3nt: TGCAGTGTGGGAGAAGAGACCCAGTACTTC; CDR3aa: CSVGEETQYF
v_gene: TRBV30; d_gene: NA; j_gene: TRBJ1-3; CDR3nt: TGTGCCTCCCACTTGGGGGGGTCTGGAAACACCATATATTTT; CDR3aa: CASHLGGSGNTIYF
v_gene: TRBV18; d_gene: NA; j_gene: TRBJ2-7; CDR3nt: TGTGCCAGCTCACCGCGGTCTGGGTACGAGCAGTACTTC; CDR3aa: CASSPRSGYEQYF
v_gene: TRBV2; d_gene: NA; j_gene: TRBJ2-5; CDR3nt: TGTGCCAGCAGTGACGTGGCGGCGGAGACCCAGTACTTC; CDR3aa: CASSDVAAETQYF
v_gene: TRBV5-4; d_gene: NA; j_gene: TRBJ2-5; CDR3nt: TGTGCCAGCAGCGGACTTGGAGAGACCCAGTACTTC; CDR3aa: CASSGLGETQYF
v_gene: TRBV5-1; d_gene: TRBD1; j_gene: TRBJ1-1; CDR3nt: TGCGCCAGCAGCGTGACAGGGGGATCCACTGAAGCTTTCTTT; CDR3aa: CASSVTGGSTEAFF
v_gene: TRBV7-9; d_gene: NA; j_gene: TRBJ1-5; CDR3nt: TGTGCCAGCAGCTTAGGACAGGTTAGCAATCAGCCCCAGCATTTT; CDR3aa: CASSLGQVSNQPQHF
v_gene: TRBV15; d_gene: TRBD1; j_gene: TRBJ1-1; CDR3nt: TGTGCCACCAGCAGAGATAAGGATGCAGGGGGCAAAGCTTTCTTT; CDR3aa: CATSRDKDAGGKAFF
v_gene: TRBV5-4; d_gene: NA; j_gene: TRBJ2-6; CDR3nt: TGTGCCAGCAGCGATCGAGCGGGCCCCTCTGGGGCCAACGTCCTGACTTTC; CDR3aa: CASSDRAGPSGANVLTF
v_gene: TRBV10-3; d_gene: TRBD2; j_gene: TRBJ2-3; CDR3nt: TGTGCCATCGGGGGGGGACTAGCGGACACAGATACGCAGTATTTT; CDR3aa: CAIGGGLADTDTQYF
v_gene: TRBV29-1; d_gene: TRBD1; j_gene: TRBJ2-7; CDR3nt: TGCAGCGTTACCAGGGGGTTATACGAGCAGTACTTC; CDR3aa: CSVTRGLYEQYF
v_gene: TRBV7-2; d_gene: NA; j_gene: TRBJ1-1; CDR3nt: TGTGCCAGCAGCCAACAGGGACACACGAACACTGAAGCTTTCTTT; CDR3aa: CASSQQGHTNTEAFF